This TCR beta chain emerged from a study of blood T cell repertoires in COVID-19. Across the study: The United States, Italy and Spain provided the acute and convalescent COVID-19 samples.

V shed 3 bases, J shed 4 bases, and the junction held 4 bases outside the gene matches. The CDR3 has 14 residues. The germline gives CDR1 PRHDT, CDR2 FYEKMQ (reference sequence). Produced via immunoSEQ multiplex PCR; TCRdb's table is partial and in-frame only. The repertoire holds around 280,000 clones, with about 82% as singletons. Material for sequencing was peripheral blood. The clonotype comes from a woman aged 45-59 years with active or convalescent COVID-19. The rearrangement links TRBV13 to TRBJ2-3; 7 nucleotides line up with TRBD2. The CDR3 DNA reads TGTGCCAGCAGCTTTCGGGGAGGGGCAGATACGCAGTATTTT. Translation gives CASSFRGGADTQYF.